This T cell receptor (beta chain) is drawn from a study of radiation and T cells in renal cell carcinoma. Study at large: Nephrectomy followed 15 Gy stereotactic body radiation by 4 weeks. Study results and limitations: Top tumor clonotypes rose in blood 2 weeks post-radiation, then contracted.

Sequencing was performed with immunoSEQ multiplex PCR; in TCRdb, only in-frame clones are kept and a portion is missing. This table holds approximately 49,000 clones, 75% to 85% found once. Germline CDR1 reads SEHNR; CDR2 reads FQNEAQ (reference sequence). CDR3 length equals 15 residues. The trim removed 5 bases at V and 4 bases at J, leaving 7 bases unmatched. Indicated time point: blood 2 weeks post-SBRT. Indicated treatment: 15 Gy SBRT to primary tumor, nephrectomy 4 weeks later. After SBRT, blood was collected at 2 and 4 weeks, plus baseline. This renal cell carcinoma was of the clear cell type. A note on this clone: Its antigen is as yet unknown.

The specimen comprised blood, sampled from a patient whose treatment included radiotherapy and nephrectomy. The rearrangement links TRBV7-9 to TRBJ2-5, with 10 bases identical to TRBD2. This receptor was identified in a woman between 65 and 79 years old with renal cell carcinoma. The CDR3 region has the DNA TGTGCCAGCAGCCTACTAGCGGGAAGATCAGAGACCCAGTACTTC. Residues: CASSLLAGRSETQYF. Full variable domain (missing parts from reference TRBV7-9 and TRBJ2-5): DTGVSQNPRHKITKRGQNVTFRCDPISEHNRLYWYRQTLGQGPEFLTYFQNEAQLEKSRLLSDRFSAERPKGSFSTLEIQRTEQGDSAMYLCASSLLAGRSETQYFGPGTRLLVL.